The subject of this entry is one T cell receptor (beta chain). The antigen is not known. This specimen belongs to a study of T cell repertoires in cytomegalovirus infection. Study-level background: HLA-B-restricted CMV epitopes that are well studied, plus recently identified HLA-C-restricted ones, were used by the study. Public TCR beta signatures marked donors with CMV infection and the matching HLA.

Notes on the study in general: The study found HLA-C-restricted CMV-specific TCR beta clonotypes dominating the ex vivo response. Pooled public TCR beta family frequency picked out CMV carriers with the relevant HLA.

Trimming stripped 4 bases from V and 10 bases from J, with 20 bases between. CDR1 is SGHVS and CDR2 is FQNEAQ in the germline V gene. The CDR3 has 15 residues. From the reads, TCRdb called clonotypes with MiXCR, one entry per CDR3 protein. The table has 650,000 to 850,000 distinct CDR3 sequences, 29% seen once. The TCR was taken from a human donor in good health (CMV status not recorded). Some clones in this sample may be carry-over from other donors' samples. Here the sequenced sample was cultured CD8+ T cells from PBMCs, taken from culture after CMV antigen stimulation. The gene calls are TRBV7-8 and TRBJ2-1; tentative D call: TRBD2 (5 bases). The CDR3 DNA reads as TGTGCCAGCAGCTCACCACGACAAGGACGGGAAGAGCAGTTCTTC. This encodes CASSSPRQGREEQFF.